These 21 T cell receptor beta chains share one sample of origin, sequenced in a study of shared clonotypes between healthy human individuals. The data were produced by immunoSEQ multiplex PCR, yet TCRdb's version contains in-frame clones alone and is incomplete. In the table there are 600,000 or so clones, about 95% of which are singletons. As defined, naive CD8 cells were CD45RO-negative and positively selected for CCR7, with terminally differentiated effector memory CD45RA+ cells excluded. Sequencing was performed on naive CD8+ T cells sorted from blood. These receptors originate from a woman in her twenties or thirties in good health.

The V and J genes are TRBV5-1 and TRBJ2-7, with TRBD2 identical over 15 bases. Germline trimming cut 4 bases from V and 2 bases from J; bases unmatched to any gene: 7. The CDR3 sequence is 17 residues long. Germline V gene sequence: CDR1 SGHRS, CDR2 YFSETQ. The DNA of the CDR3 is TGCGCCAGCAGCGAGGGACTAGCGGGAGGCTTTACCTACGAGCAGTACTTC. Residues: CASSEGLAGGFTYEQYF.

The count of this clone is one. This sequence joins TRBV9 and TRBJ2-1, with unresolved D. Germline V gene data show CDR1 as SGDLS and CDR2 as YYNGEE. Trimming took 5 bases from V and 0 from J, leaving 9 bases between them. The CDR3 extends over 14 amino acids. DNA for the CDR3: TGTGCCAGCAGACCAACACGCTCCTACAATGAGCAGTTCTTC. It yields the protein CASRPTRSYNEQFF.

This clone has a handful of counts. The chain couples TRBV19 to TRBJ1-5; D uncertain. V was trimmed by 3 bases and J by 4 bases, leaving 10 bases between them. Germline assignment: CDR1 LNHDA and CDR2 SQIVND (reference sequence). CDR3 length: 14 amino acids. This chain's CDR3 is CASSIRGVNQPQHF. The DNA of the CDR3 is TGTGCCAGTAGTATCAGAGGAGTGAATCAGCCCCAGCATTTT.

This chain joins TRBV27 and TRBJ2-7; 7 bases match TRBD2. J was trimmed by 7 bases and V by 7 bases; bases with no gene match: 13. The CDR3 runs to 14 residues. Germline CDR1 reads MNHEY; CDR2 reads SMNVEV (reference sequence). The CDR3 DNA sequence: TGTGCCAGCACCCCGGGGGGTGGCCGACAGGAGCAGTACTTC. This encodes CASTPGGGRQEQYF.

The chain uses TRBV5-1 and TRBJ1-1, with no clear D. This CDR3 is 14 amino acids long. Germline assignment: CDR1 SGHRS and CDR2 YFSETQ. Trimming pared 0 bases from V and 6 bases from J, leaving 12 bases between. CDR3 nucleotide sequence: TGCGCCAGCAGCTTGGAGGTGGAACGGGCTGAAGCTTTCTTT. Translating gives CASSLEVERAEAFF.

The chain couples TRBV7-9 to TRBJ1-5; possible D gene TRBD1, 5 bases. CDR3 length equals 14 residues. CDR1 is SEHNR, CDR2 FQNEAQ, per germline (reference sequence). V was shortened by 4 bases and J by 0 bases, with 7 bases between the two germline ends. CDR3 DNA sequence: TGTGCCAGCAGCTCCGACAGTAGCAATCAGCCCCAGCATTTT. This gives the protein CASSSDSSNQPQHF.

CDR3 coding DNA: TGCGCCACGGGGGACACGAGCACAGATACGCAGTATTTT. Protein product: CATGDTSTDTQYF. This chain joins TRBV4-1 and TRBJ2-3, with D possibly called TRBD1 or TRBD2 (6 bases each). Trimming took off 10 bases at V and 0 bases at J, with 11 bases between the two ends. Germline V gives CDR1 MGHRA, CDR2 YSYEKL. CDR3 length equals 13 residues.

CDR3 sequence: CASSVETGRVNTEAFF. In DNA, the CDR3 is TGTGCCAGCAGCGTAGAAACCGGACGGGTGAACACTGAAGCTTTCTTT. V gene TRBV7-2 combines with J gene TRBJ1-1; D is unresolved. Per germline, CDR1 SGHTA and CDR2 FQGNSA. The CDR3 totals 16 residues. Between the trimmed V and J ends, which lost 5 bases and 0 bases, there was a span of 16 bases.

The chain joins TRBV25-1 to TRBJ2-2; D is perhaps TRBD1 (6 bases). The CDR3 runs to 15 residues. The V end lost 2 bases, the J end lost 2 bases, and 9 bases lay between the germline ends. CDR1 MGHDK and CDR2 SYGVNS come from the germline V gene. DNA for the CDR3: TGTGCCAGCAGTGAAGAACAGGGAAACACCGGGGAGCTGTTTTTT. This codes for CASSEEQGNTGELFF.

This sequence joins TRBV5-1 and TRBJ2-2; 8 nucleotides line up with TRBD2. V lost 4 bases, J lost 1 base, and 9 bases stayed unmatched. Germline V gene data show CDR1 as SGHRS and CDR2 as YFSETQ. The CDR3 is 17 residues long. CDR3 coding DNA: TGCGCCAGCAGCCTTAGACTAGCGAGAAGGAACACCGGGGAGCTGTTTTTT. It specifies CASSLRLARRNTGELFF.

CDR3 nucleotide sequence: TGTGCCAGCAGCTTAGCAACCGAGCCCTACGCTTACTTC. Amino acid sequence: CASSLATEPYAYF. The chain employs TRBV7-9 and TRBJ2-7, with D hard to call. CDR1 and CDR2 from the germline V gene are SEHNR and FQNEAQ (reference sequence). The V gene lost 0 bases and the J gene lost 13 bases, with 16 bases spanning the gap. The CDR3 is made up of 13 amino acids.

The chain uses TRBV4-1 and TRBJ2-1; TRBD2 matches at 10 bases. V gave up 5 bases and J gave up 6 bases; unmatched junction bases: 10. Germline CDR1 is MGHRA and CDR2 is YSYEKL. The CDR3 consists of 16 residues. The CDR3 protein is CASSSRGLASLNEQFF. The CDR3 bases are TGCGCCAGCAGCTCCAGGGGACTAGCGTCGCTCAATGAGCAGTTCTTC.

The chain's CDR3 is CASSEQEGGLREKLFF. The CDR3 bases are TGCGCCAGCAGCGAGCAGGAGGGGGGGCTGCGTGAAAAACTGTTTTTT. J is TRBJ1-4 and V is TRBV4-1; possibly TRBD1 for D (6 bases). The CDR3 length is 16 residues. The V end lost 5 bases, the J end lost 7 bases, and 20 bases lay between the germline ends. CDR1 is MGHRA and CDR2 is YSYEKL in the germline V gene.

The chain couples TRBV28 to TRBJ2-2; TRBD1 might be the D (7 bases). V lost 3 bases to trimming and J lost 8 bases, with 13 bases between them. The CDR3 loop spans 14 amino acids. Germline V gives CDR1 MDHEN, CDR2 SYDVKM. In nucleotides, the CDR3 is TGTGCCAGCAGTTTCCAGGGGGGAAAGGGGGAGCTGTTTTTT. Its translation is CASSFQGGKGELFF.

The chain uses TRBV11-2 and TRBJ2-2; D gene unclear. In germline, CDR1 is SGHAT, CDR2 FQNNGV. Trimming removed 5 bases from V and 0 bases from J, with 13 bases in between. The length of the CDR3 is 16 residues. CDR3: CASSVHLTSNTGELFF. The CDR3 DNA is TGTGCCAGCAGCGTCCACCTAACCTCGAACACCGGGGAGCTGTTTTTT.

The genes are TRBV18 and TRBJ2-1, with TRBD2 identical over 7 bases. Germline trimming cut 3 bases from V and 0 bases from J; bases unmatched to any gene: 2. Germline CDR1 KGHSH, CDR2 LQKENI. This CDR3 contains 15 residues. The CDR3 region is CASSPSGVSYNEQFF. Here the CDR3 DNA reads TGTGCCAGCTCACCGAGCGGGGTCTCCTACAATGAGCAGTTCTTC.

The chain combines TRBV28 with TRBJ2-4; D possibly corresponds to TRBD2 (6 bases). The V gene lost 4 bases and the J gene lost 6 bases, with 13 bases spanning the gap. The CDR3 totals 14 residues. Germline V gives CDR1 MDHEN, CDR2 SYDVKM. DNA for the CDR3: TGTGCCAGCAGTTCGGAGGGGACGACAAACATTCAGTACTTC. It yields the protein CASSSEGTTNIQYF.

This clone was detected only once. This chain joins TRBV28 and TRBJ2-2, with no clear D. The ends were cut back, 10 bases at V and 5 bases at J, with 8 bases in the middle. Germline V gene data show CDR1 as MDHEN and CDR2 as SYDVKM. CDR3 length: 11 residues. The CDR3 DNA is TGTGCCACATCCAGGACCGGGGAGCTGTTTTTT. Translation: CATSRTGELFF. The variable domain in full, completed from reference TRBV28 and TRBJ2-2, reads DVKVTQSSRYLVKRTGEKVFLECVQDMDHENMFWYRQDPGLGLRLIYFSYDVKMKEKGDIPEGYSVSREKKERFSLILESASTNQTSMYLCATSRTGELFFGEGSRLTVL.

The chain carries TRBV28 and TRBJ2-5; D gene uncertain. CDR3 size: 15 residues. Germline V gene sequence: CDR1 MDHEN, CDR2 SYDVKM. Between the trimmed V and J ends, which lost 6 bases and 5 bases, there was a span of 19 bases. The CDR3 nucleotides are TGTGCCAGCAGCCCGGTGGAGTTCCAGATGGAGACCCAGTACTTC. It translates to CASSPVEFQMETQYF.

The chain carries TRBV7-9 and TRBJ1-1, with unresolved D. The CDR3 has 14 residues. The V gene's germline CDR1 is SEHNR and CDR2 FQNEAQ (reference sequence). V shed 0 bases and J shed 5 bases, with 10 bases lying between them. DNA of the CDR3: TGTGCCAGCAGCTTAGCGAGGCCCATAACTGAAGCTTTCTTT. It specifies CASSLARPITEAFF. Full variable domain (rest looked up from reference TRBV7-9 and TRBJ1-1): DTGVSQNPRHKITKRGQNVTFRCDPISEHNRLYWYRQTLGQGPEFLTYFQNEAQLEKSRLLSDRFSAERPKGSFSTLEIQRTEQGDSAMYLCASSLARPITEAFFGQGTRLTVV.

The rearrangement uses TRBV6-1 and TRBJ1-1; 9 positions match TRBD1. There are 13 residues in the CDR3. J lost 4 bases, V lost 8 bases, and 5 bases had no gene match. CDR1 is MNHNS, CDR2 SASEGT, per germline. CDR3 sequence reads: CASPPDRGTEAFF. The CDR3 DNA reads TGTGCCAGCCCCCCGGACAGGGGCACTGAAGCTTTCTTT.